Listed here are 27 T cell receptor beta chains from one sample, sequenced in a study of T cell changes during pregnancy in multiple sclerosis. Using immunoSEQ multiplex PCR, the repertoire was profiled, and TCRdb retains in-frame clones only, with some absent. The profile covers about 80,000 clones, with about 91% appearing a single time and 1.4% taken by the ten largest. The material was peripheral blood, obtained before pregnancy. The origin of the receptors is a female donor with multiple sclerosis, enrolled in a pregnancy study.

This chain connects TRBV5-4 to TRBJ1-2; D gene uncertain. The CDR3 runs 13 residues. Germline values: CDR1 SGHNT, CDR2 YYREEE (reference sequence). Trimming shortened V by 4 bases and J by 7 bases, and 14 bases separated the two germline ends. CDR3 residues: CASSLIFIAGYTF. CDR3 in DNA: TGTGCCAGCAGCCTCATTTTCATAGCTGGCTACACCTTC.

The chain joins TRBV7-9 to TRBJ2-5; 7 positions agree with TRBD1. Germline CDR1 reads SEHNR; CDR2 reads FQNEAQ (reference sequence). Trimming removed 1 base from V and 1 base from J; junction bases left unmatched: 0. The CDR3 spans 14 residues. The CDR3, as DNA: TGTGCCAGCAGCTTAGGGACAGGCCAAGAGACCCAGTACTTC. Translated: CASSLGTGQETQYF.

The V call is TRBV10-1, the J call TRBJ2-1; 7 bases line up with TRBD1. Trimming at V came to 3 bases and at J to 8 bases, leaving 10 bases not matched to a gene. The CDR3 runs 15 residues. Germline V CDR1 and CDR2: WNHNN, SYGVQD (reference sequence). CDR3 region: CASSEPRTGRDEQFF. Written as DNA, the CDR3 is TGCGCCAGCAGTGAACCTCGGACAGGCCGCGATGAGCAGTTCTTC.

V is TRBV1 and J is TRBJ2-7; whether TRBD2, the table's D call, matches the DNA was not checked. TRBV1 is labeled a pseudogene. The CDR3 totals 15 residues. CDR3 amino acids: CTSSQEGDGSGEQYF. CDR3 nucleotides: TGCACCAGCAGCCAGGAAGGGGACGGAAGCGGGGAGCAGTACTTC.

The chain links TRBV6-4 to TRBJ2-1, with TRBD2 as a possible D gene (6 bases). This CDR3 spans 17 amino acids. Germline CDR1 MRHNA, CDR2 SNTAGT. With 2 bases removed from V and 7 bases from J, the gap between germline ends came to 21 bases. The CDR3 reads CASSDGTGTGKRNEQFF. CDR3 bases: TGTGCCAGCAGTGACGGCACCGGGACTGGAAAAAGGAATGAGCAGTTCTTC.

The rearrangement uses TRBV6-6 and TRBJ1-2; D remains unclear. Germline V lookup: CDR1 MNHNY, CDR2 SVGAGI (reference sequence). Trimming took 0 bases from V and 4 from J, leaving 9 bases between them. This CDR3 region has 14 residues. CDR3 residues: CASSYSPQTYGYTF. CDR3 nucleotide sequence: TGTGCCAGCAGTTACTCGCCACAGACCTATGGCTACACCTTC.

This clone occurred once. The V call is TRBV5-6, the J call TRBJ2-1; TRBD2 matches at 8 bases. The germline CDR1 and CDR2 sequences are SGHDT and YYEEEE. Unmatched junction bases numbered 0, after V lost 3 bases and J lost 4 bases. The CDR3 sequence is 13 residues long. The chain's CDR3 is CASSSSGYNEQFF. CDR3 in DNA: TGTGCCAGCAGCTCTAGCGGGTACAATGAGCAGTTCTTC.

This clone is a singleton in its sample. V usage is TRBV6-6 and J usage is TRBJ2-5; TRBD2 matches 7 bases. CDR1 and CDR2 (germline): MNHNY, SVGAGI (reference sequence). The length of the CDR3 is 13 residues. Germline trimming cut 9 bases from V and 5 bases from J; bases unmatched to any gene: 9. CDR3: CASSEGREETQYF. CDR3 sequence (DNA): TGTGCCAGTTCGGAGGGGCGGGAGGAGACCCAGTACTTC.

This chain uses TRBV11-2 with TRBJ2-5; TRBD1 aligns across 7 bases. This CDR3 has 14 amino acids. Trimming at V came to 4 bases and at J to 6 bases, leaving 8 bases not matched to a gene. Germline V gene lookup returns CDR1 SGHAT and CDR2 FQNNGV. The CDR3 reads CASSSLRGRQTQYF. The DNA for the CDR3 is TGTGCCAGCAGCTCGCTCAGGGGGAGACAGACCCAGTACTTC.

This chain uses TRBV27 with TRBJ2-6; 11 bases are a match to TRBD2. From germline, CDR1 is MNHEY and CDR2 SMNVEV (reference sequence). Unmatched junction bases numbered 19, after V lost 3 bases and J lost 0 bases. The CDR3 is made up of 23 amino acids. The CDR3 nucleotides are TGTGCCAGCAGTTTTCGTCAGGGGATGACTAGCGGGAACTCGAGCTCTGGGGCCAACGTCCTGACTTTC. The encoded protein is CASSFRQGMTSGNSSSGANVLTF.

To note about this clone: At one of its ends the junction is not consistent with the germline gene, which may arise from a read error. V usage is TRBV7-7 and J usage is TRBJ2-7; TRBD2 is a possible D gene (6 bases). The CDR3 extends over 15 amino acids. CDR1 is SSHAT, CDR2 FNYEAQ, per germline (reference sequence). This CDR3 is CASSLGTGSTYEQYF. For the CDR3, the DNA is TGTGCTAGCAGCCTGGGGACTGGATCGACCTACGAGCAGTACTTC.

Only one count was recorded for this clone. The chain is built from TRBV5-4 and TRBJ1-1, with D perhaps matching TRBD1 (5 bases). This CDR3 is built from 15 residues. Germline CDR1 and CDR2: SGHNT and YYREEE (reference sequence). Trimming removed 0 bases at V and 0 bases at J, with 9 bases between. The chain's CDR3 is CASSLGGGVNTEAFF. Here the CDR3 DNA reads TGTGCCAGCAGCTTGGGGGGCGGGGTGAACACTGAAGCTTTCTTT.

The chain has TRBV27 and TRBJ2-2, with 12 bases that match TRBD2. Germline-derived CDR1 and CDR2 are MNHEY and SMNVEV (reference sequence). J lost 3 bases, V lost 6 bases, and 8 bases had no gene match. This CDR3 contains 17 residues. The CDR3 region is CASSPLAGGSYTGELFF. In nucleotides, the CDR3 is TGTGCCAGCAGCCCACTAGCGGGGGGATCGTACACCGGGGAGCTGTTTTTT.

The J gene is TRBJ2-7, the V gene TRBV6-5; 10 bases map to TRBD1. V shed 8 bases, J shed 4 bases, and the junction held 2 bases outside the gene matches. This CDR3 is built from 12 residues. Germline CDR1 MNHEY, CDR2 SVGAGI. The CDR3 coding sequence is TGTGCCAGCGGGGACAGGGGTTACGAGCAGTACTTC. Translated, it gives CASGDRGYEQYF.

Only one count was recorded for this clone. The rearrangement joins TRBV5-4 to TRBJ2-1; 11 bases map to TRBD2. Germline values: CDR1 SGHNT, CDR2 YYREEE (reference sequence). The CDR3 has 16 amino acids. Losses at the gene ends were 5 bases for V and 0 bases for J; bases not matched to a gene: 4. Written as DNA, the CDR3 is TGTGCCAGCAGGGTGGGACTAGCGGACTCCTACAATGAGCAGTTCTTC. Protein product: CASRVGLADSYNEQFF.

The V call is TRBV9, the J call TRBJ2-3; D perhaps matches TRBD2 (6 bases). The CDR3 extends over 15 amino acids. Germline CDR1 is SGDLS and CDR2 is YYNGEE. The V end lost 2 bases, the J end lost 4 bases, and 14 bases lay between the germline ends. CDR3 amino acids: CASSVELANADTQYF. The DNA for the CDR3 is TGTGCCAGCAGCGTGGAGCTAGCGAATGCAGATACGCAGTATTTT.

This clone was recorded only once. The chain couples TRBV27 to TRBJ2-7; D is ambiguous. Deletions cut 5 bases from V and 3 bases from J, with 11 bases between. CDR1 is MNHEY, CDR2 SMNVEV, per germline (reference sequence). This CDR3 is built from 13 residues. The CDR3 spells CASSPPGGYEQYF. As DNA, the CDR3 is TGTGCCAGCAGTCCTCCTGGCGGCTACGAGCAGTACTTC.

This sequence joins TRBV25-1 and TRBJ1-2; 9 bases match TRBD1. The CDR3 loop spans 14 amino acids. Germline CDR1 is MGHDK and CDR2 is SYGVNS. V gave up 2 bases and J gave up 8 bases; unmatched junction bases: 6. The CDR3 is CASSEPGTGIGYTF. As DNA, the CDR3 is TGTGCCAGCAGTGAACCCGGGACAGGGATAGGCTACACCTTC.

This clone was detected only once. The chain has TRBV6-1 and TRBJ2-7, with 7 bases aligning to TRBD1. This CDR3 comprises 15 residues. V shed 2 bases, J shed 4 bases, and the junction held 8 bases outside the gene matches. Germline CDR1 reads MNHNS; CDR2 reads SASEGT. CDR3 loop: CASSERGTEPYEQYF. Written as DNA, the CDR3 is TGTGCCAGCAGTGAACGTGGGACAGAGCCTTACGAGCAGTACTTC.

The chain employs TRBV13 and TRBJ1-2; weak D call: TRBD1 (5 bases). The CDR3 is 13 amino acids. The germline V gene has CDR1 PRHDT and CDR2 FYEKMQ (reference sequence). The V end lost 5 bases, the J end lost 7 bases, and 14 bases lay between the germline ends. CDR3 sequence: CASSPRTSPGYTF. CDR3 in DNA: TGTGCCAGCAGCCCCCGGACATCGCCTGGCTACACCTTC. Looking up the rest from reference TRBV13 and TRBJ1-2 gives the full variable domain: AAGVIQSPRHLIKEKRETATLKCYPIPRHDTVYWYQQGPGQDPQFLISFYEKMQSDKGSIPDRFSAQQFSDYHSELNMSSLELGDSALYFCASSPRTSPGYTFGSGTRLTVV.

This clone was seen once. This chain joins TRBV18 and TRBJ1-1, with D unresolved. V gave up 3 bases and J gave up 0 bases, with 11 bases separating them. The CDR3 is made up of 15 amino acids. The V gene's germline CDR1 is KGHSH and CDR2 LQKENI. CDR3 DNA: TGTGCCAGCTCACCCCAGGCGGGGTTGAACACTGAAGCTTTCTTT. It codes for CASSPQAGLNTEAFF.

V is TRBV2 and J is TRBJ1-3; 9 bases map to TRBD1. The CDR3 spans 14 residues. Germline V gene data show CDR1 as SNHLY and CDR2 as FYNNEI. V lost 5 bases and J lost 9; bases outside the gene matches: 8. The CDR3 sequence: CASSFDRGTGTIYF. The CDR3 nucleotides read TGTGCCAGCAGTTTTGACAGGGGGACAGGCACCATATATTTT. The whole variable domain, remainder taken from reference TRBV2 and TRBJ1-3, is EPEVTQTPSHQVTQMGQEVILRCVPISNHLYFYWYRQILGQKVEFLVSFYNNEISEKSEIFDDQFSVERPDGSNFTLKIRSTKLEDSAMYFCASSFDRGTGTIYFGEGSWLTVV.

V and J are TRBV19 and TRBJ1-2, with 7 bases matching TRBD1. Germline V gene data show CDR1 as LNHDA and CDR2 as SQIVND (reference sequence). The CDR3 sequence is 13 residues long. V trimming: 4 bases; J trimming: 2 bases; junction bases outside the gene matches: 1. DNA of the CDR3: TGTGCCAGTAGTAAACAGGGGAACTATGGCTACACCTTC. It encodes CASSKQGNYGYTF. Combining the CDR3 with reference TRBV19 and TRBJ1-2 gives the whole variable domain DGGITQSPKYLFRKEGQNVTLSCEQNLNHDAMYWYRQDPGQGLRLIYYSQIVNDFQKGDIAEGYSVSREKKESFPLTVTSAQKNPTAFYLCASSKQGNYGYTFGSGTRLTVV.

The V gene is TRBV30, the J gene TRBJ2-5, with 8 bases lining up with TRBD2. The CDR3 is 13 amino acids. V lost 3 bases and J lost 10; bases outside the gene matches: 10. Germline assignment: CDR1 GTSNPN and CDR2 SVGIG (reference sequence). The CDR3 nucleotides are TGTGCCTGGAGCGAAAGTCGGGGGGGGGTCCAGTACTTC. This sequence encodes CAWSESRGGVQYF.

The V and J genes are TRBV6-5 and TRBJ1-2; D may be TRBD1 (5 bases). The germline CDR1 and CDR2 sequences are MNHEY and SVGAGI. The V end was cut by 6 bases, the J end by 1 base, with 9 bases between. The CDR3 loop spans 13 amino acids. The CDR3 sequence is CASRPTDNYGYTF. The CDR3 nucleotides read TGTGCCAGCAGACCGACAGATAACTATGGCTACACCTTC.

The chain is built from TRBV29-1 and TRBJ2-3; perhaps TRBD2 as D (7 bases). Germline loops: CDR1 SQVTM, CDR2 ANQGSEA. Trimming removed 7 bases at V and 4 bases at J, with 18 bases between. The CDR3 has 14 amino acids. CDR3 sequence (DNA): TGCAGCGCGCGTAGGGGGGGCTTCCCAGATACGCAGTATTTT. Its protein product is CSARRGGFPDTQYF.

This clone was seen only once. The chain carries TRBV2 and TRBJ1-1, with D possibly TRBD1 on 6 matching bases. The germline V gene has CDR1 SNHLY and CDR2 FYNNEI. The V gene lost 6 bases and the J gene lost 5 bases, with 13 bases spanning the gap. The length of the CDR3 is 13 residues. DNA of the CDR3: TGTGCCAGCAGCTACAGGGATCTGACTGAAGCTTTCTTT. Translating gives CASSYRDLTEAFF.